Here is one T cell receptor beta chain with its context. The sample belongs to a study of shared T cell receptors in the human thymus. Only in-frame clones appear in the TCRdb table, and some are missing; sequencing was by immunoSEQ multiplex PCR. The sample records some 720,000 clones, more than 75% being singletons. CDR3 length: 15 residues. Germline V lookup: CDR1 LGHNA, CDR2 YSLEER. Germline trimming cut 1 base from V and 4 bases from J; bases unmatched to any gene: 6. The data were also submitted as part of a second study, on human thymus T cells. As that study records: The donor group consisted of healthy Finnish infants who were having corrective surgery for congenital heart defects. Corrective heart surgery yielded the resections from which the thymus tissue came. An apparent bias in V and J gene usage was seen in thymic and blood repertoires. The related literature has documented a marked overlap of thymic repertoires among unrelated individuals.

This receptor was obtained from a boy under two years old with a congenital heart defect. The chain links TRBV4-3 to TRBJ2-7; 8 bases are shared with TRBD2. The sample was thymocytes. CDR3 residues: CASSQVSSGSYEQYF. The CDR3 nucleotides are TGCGCCAGCAGCCAAGTTTCAAGCGGGAGTTACGAGCAGTACTTC.